This note documents a single TCR beta chain sequence. The antigen is unknown. Its ends do not fully match the called genes, so a read error is possible. Synthesis of TCR beta cDNA was carried out from approximately 0.55 ug total RNA with a constant-region primer. Three nested multiplex PCR rounds, a slightly modified ARM-PCR, produced the libraries for TCR beta. The first two PCR rounds, around 10 cycles each, used TRBV1-TRBV30 forward primers and a C-beta reverse primer. TCRdb re-called the multiplex PCR reads with MiXCR, one entry per CDR3 protein. The sample records fewer than 85,000 distinct CDR3 sequences, 65% to 75% being singletons. Co-extraction of both nucleic acids (RNA and DNA) used roughly 18-34 mg of unsorted bulk tissue. The data stem from a study of tumor-infiltrating lymphocytes in primary liver carcinoma. Study-level findings and limits: Blood's top-250-clone fraction was significantly lower than that of tumors (p = 0.039). Tumor-adjacent and tumor-blood pairs showed less overlap than tumor region pairs.

CDR1 and CDR2 (germline): SGHAT, FQNNGV. CDR3 size: 18 residues. The sequence came from a man between 35 and 55 years old with primary liver carcinoma and hepatitis B virus infection. Sequenced sample: tumor-adjacent normal liver tissue. The chain couples TRBV11-2 to TRBJ2-5, with 10 nucleotides matching TRBD2. As DNA, the CDR3 is TGTGCCGGCAGTTTAGATCCGTGCTCTAGCGGGAGAGGAGAGACCCAGTACTTC. Amino acids: CAGSLDPCSSGRGETQYF.